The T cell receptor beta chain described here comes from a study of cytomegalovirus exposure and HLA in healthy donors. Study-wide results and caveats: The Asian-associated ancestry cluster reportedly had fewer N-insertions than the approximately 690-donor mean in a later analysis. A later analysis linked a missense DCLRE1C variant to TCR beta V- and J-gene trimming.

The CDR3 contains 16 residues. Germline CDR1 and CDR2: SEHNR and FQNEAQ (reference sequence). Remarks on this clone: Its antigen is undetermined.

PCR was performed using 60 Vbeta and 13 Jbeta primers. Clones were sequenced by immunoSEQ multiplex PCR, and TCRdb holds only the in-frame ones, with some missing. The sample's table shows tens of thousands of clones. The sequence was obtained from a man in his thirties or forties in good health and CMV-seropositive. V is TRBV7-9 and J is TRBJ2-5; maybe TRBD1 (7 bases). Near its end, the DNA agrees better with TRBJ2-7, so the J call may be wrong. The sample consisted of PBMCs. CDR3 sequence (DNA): TGTGCCAGCAGCTTAGCGCGAGGAGGGGGCGCGGGCGAGCAGTACTTC. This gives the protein CASSLARGGGAGEQYF.